Included here is one T cell receptor (beta chain) sequence, with context. Deep level was the assay's run setting. Some clones are missing from TCRdb's copy, which holds only in-frame ones; the method was immunoSEQ multiplex PCR. The sample records fewer than 1.6 million clones, approximately 98.5% being singletons. This CDR3 comprises 14 residues. Trimming took off 5 bases at V and 1 base at J, with 11 bases between the two ends. Germline V gene lookup returns CDR1 LNHNV and CDR2 YYDKDF (reference sequence). This sample is part of a study of shared clonotypes between healthy human individuals. Study as a whole: Each donor's CD4 naive and CD4 memory cells filled three plates apiece, CD8 naive two, and CD8 memory one.

All donors qualified as healthy HIV-negative adults and had experienced no recent acute infections or vaccinations. This receptor was taken from a man younger than 45 in good health. The material sequenced was naive CD4+ T cells sorted from blood. Described subset: CD45RA+ positively selected. This chain joins TRBV15 and TRBJ1-1; possible D gene TRBD1, 5 bases. The CDR3 spells CATSPGGENTEAFF. As DNA, the CDR3 is TGTGCCACCAGCCCTGGGGGGGAGAACACTGAAGCTTTCTTT.